The present T cell receptor (beta chain) was sequenced within a study of a mutant IDH1 vaccine in newly diagnosed glioma. Time point denoted: week 11, during vaccination. With topical imiquimod, each dose of the vaccine consisted of 300 ug of mutant IDH1 20-mer peptide. On this clone: Its antigen is as yet unknown.

Germline CDR1 and CDR2: PRHDT and FYEKMQ (reference sequence). The V and J ends lost 6 bases and 4 bases, in that order; junction bases with no gene match: 5. CDR3 length: 14 residues. Here immunoSEQ multiplex PCR was the method, and the copy in TCRdb shows in-frame clones only, minus some. The sample includes 100,000 to 120,000 clones, 85% to 90% of them seen just once. This receptor was taken from a woman between 45 and 60 years old with glioma. The chain joins TRBV13 to TRBJ1-2; 10 bases are shared with TRBD1. The source was PBMCs, collected from a glioma patient whose treatment included an IDH1 peptide vaccine. Written as DNA, the CDR3 is TGTGCCAGCAGTCCCGACAGGGGGCCCTATGGCTACACCTTC. This translates into CASSPDRGPYGYTF.